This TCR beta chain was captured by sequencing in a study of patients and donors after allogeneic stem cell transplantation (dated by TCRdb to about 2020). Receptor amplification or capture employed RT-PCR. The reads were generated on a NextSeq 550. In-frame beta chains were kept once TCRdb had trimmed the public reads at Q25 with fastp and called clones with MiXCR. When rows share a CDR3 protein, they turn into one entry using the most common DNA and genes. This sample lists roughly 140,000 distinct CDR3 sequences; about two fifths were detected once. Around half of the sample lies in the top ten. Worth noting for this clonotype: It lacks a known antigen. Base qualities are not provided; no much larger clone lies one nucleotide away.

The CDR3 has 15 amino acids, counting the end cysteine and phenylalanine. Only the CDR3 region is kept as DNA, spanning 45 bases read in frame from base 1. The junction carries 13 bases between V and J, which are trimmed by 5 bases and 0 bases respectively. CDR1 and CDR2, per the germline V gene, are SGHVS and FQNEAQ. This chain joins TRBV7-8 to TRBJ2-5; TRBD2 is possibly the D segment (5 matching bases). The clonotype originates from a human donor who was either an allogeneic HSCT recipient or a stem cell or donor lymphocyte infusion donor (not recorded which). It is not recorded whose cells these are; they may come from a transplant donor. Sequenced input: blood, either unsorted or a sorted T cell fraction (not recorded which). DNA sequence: TGTGCCAGCAGCCGGTTCCTGGAGGACCAAGAGACCCAGTACTTC. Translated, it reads CASSRFLEDQETQYF.